This TCR beta chain was captured in a study of cytomegalovirus exposure and HLA in healthy donors. From germline, CDR1 is LGHNA and CDR2 YSLEER. There are 17 residues in the CDR3. J was trimmed by 10 bases and V by 1 base; bases with no gene match: 13. General study points: Most TCR sequences were seen very rarely across donors, but some public TCRs occurred in many.

PCR involved 60 Vbeta and 13 Jbeta primers. Assay: immunoSEQ multiplex PCR; the TCRdb copy retains only in-frame clones and omits some. This sample has 150,000 to 200,000 clones, with roughly four fifths found just once. Turning to this clone: Its cognate antigen is unknown.

The sample was PBMCs. The rearrangement links TRBV4-3 to TRBJ1-6; 7 bases line up with TRBD1. The TCR comes from a woman in her 30s in good health and CMV-seropositive. In DNA form, the CDR3 reads TGCGCCAGCAGCCAAGTTCCGATACGACAGGGAGGCTCACCCCTCCACTTT. Amino acids: CASSQVPIRQGGSPLHF.